Each of the 19 T cell receptor beta chains below was sequenced from the same sample in a study of shared clonotypes between healthy human individuals. Profiled with immunoSEQ multiplex PCR; TCRdb holds only in-frame clones, not every one. The profile covers 950,000 to 1,100,000 clones, with more than 75% appearing a single time and 0.55% to 0.7% taken by the ten largest. Sequencing was performed on memory CD4+ T cells from PBMCs. Described subset: CD45RA-negative fraction. Every receptor here comes from a man between 18 and 29 years old in good health. Some clones in this sample may be carry-over from other donors' samples.

This clone has a handful of counts. The chain carries TRBV6-1 and TRBJ2-5, with D possibly TRBD2 on 5 matching bases. CDR3 length equals 13 residues. Germline CDR1 MNHNS, CDR2 SASEGT. V lost 2 bases to trimming and J lost 9 bases, with 13 bases between them. The CDR3 DNA follows: TGTGCCAGCAGTGAAAATTTGCCGAGGGCCCAGTACTTC. It translates to CASSENLPRAQYF.

The J gene is TRBJ1-2, the V gene TRBV5-4; the match to TRBD1 covers 8 bases. V trimming: 4 bases; J trimming: 6 bases; junction bases outside the gene matches: 2. Germline lookup yields CDR1 SGHNT and CDR2 YYREEE (reference sequence). The CDR3 extends over 12 amino acids. The CDR3 DNA reads TGTGCCAGCAGCGCACAGGGGGATGGCTACACCTTC. Translation: CASSAQGDGYTF. The variable domain in full, completed from reference TRBV5-4 and TRBJ1-2, reads ETGVTQSPTHLIKTRGQQVTLRCSSQSGHNTVSWYQQALGQGPQFIFQYYREEENGRGNFPPRFSGLQFPNYSSELNVNALELDDSALYLCASSAQGDGYTFGSGTRLTVV.

V usage is TRBV5-1 and J usage is TRBJ2-7; 8 bases map to TRBD2. Germline V gene data show CDR1 as SGHRS and CDR2 as YFSETQ. V shed 4 bases, J shed 2 bases, and the junction held 5 bases outside the gene matches. The length of the CDR3 is 14 residues. The CDR3 reads CASSGSGDAYEQYF. The CDR3 DNA is TGCGCCAGCAGCGGTAGCGGGGACGCCTACGAGCAGTACTTC. Full variable domain (rest looked up from reference TRBV5-1 and TRBJ2-7): KAGVTQTPRYLIKTRGQQVTLSCSPISGHRSVSWYQQTPGQGLQFLFEYFSETQRNKGNFPGRFSGRQFSNSRSEMNVSTLELGDSALYLCASSGSGDAYEQYFGPGTRLTVT.

Details on this clone: The same CDR3 also results from other DNA sequences found in this sample. The chain couples TRBV7-9 to TRBJ2-2; D gene uncertain. The CDR3 length is 11 residues. V lost 3 bases and J 8 bases, leaving 4 bases between the germline ends. The germline V gene encodes CDR1 SEHNR and CDR2 FQNEAQ (reference sequence). The CDR3: CASSFGGELFF. The CDR3 DNA follows: TGTGCCAGCAGCTTCGGGGGGGAGCTGTTTTTT.

Worth noting for this clone: A far larger clone lies a single base away; this is likely a read error. This chain uses TRBV25-1 with TRBJ1-3; D is uncertain. This CDR3 region has 12 residues. Germline assignment: CDR1 MGHDK and CDR2 SYGVNS. CDR3 loop: CAAEPGKGTIYF. The CDR3 DNA sequence: TGTGCGGCGGAACCGGGGAAGGGCACCATATATTTT.

This chain joins TRBV7-3 and TRBJ2-2; D possibly corresponds to TRBD2 (6 bases). Germline assignment: CDR1 SGHTA and CDR2 FQGTGA. Trimming took off 1 base at V and 3 bases at J, with 12 bases between the two ends. The CDR3 has 16 amino acids. The CDR3 region has the DNA TGTGCCAGCAGCTTAATCTCGGGAGTGGACACCGGGGAGCTGTTTTTT. Amino acid sequence: CASSLISGVDTGELFF.

J is TRBJ2-1 and V is TRBV6-5; 7 positions match TRBD2. The CDR3 is made up of 14 amino acids. V was clipped by 7 bases and J by 5 bases; unmatched bases: 8. Germline CDR1 reads MNHEY; CDR2 reads SVGAGI. The CDR3 sequence: CASKASGTHNEQFF. CDR3 DNA sequence: TGTGCCAGCAAGGCTAGCGGTACTCACAATGAGCAGTTCTTC.

The chain combines TRBV4-2 with TRBJ1-1, with 8 bases lining up with TRBD1. The CDR3 consists of 13 residues. Trimming removed 4 bases from V and 6 bases from J; junction bases left unmatched: 4. Germline CDR1 and CDR2: LGHNA and YNFKEQ. The DNA of the CDR3 is TGTGCCAGCAGCCCAGGACAGGGCTCTGAAGCTTTCTTT. It specifies CASSPGQGSEAFF.

This chain joins TRBV7-2 and TRBJ2-7; maybe TRBD2 (5 bases). The CDR3 loop spans 15 amino acids. Germline V gene data show CDR1 as SGHTA and CDR2 as FQGNSA. Trimming removed 3 bases at V and 0 bases at J, with 12 bases between. DNA for the CDR3: TGTGCCAGCAGCTTGACTACCCGGAGCTCCTACGAGCAGTACTTC. Translation: CASSLTTRSSYEQYF.

This clone was counted only a few times. In DNA form, the CDR3 reads TGTGCCAGTAGTATTTATGGGGCCTTCGACTACAATGAGCAGTTCTTC. It is translated as CASSIYGAFDYNEQFF. The chain couples TRBV19 to TRBJ2-1; D may be TRBD1 (5 bases). The V end was cut by 3 bases, the J end by 3 bases, with 15 bases between. The CDR3 spans 16 residues. Germline V lookup: CDR1 LNHDA, CDR2 SQIVND (reference sequence).

The chain has TRBV5-6 and TRBJ1-1; D is possibly TRBD1 (5 bases). In germline, CDR1 is SGHDT, CDR2 YYEEEE. V was trimmed by 2 bases and J by 3 bases, leaving 17 bases between them. The CDR3 is 16 residues long. The CDR3, as DNA: TGTGCCAGCAGCTTAGGCTGGAAGGGGTTTCACACTGAAGCTTTCTTT. Translating gives CASSLGWKGFHTEAFF. The whole variable domain, filled in from reference TRBV5-6 and TRBJ1-1, reads DAGVTQSPTHLIKTRGQQVTLRCSPKSGHDTVSWYQQALGQGPQFIFQYYEEEERQRGNFPDRFSGHQFPNYSSELNVNALLLGDSALYLCASSLGWKGFHTEAFFGQGTRLTVV.

V and J are TRBV27 and TRBJ2-5, with 7 positions matching TRBD1. The V and J ends lost 6 bases and 3 bases, in that order; junction bases with no gene match: 7. Germline V CDR1 and CDR2: MNHEY, SMNVEV (reference sequence). The CDR3 length is 14 residues. The CDR3, as DNA: TGTGCCAGCAGCCGCCGGGACAGTAAAGAGACCCAGTACTTC. Residues: CASSRRDSKETQYF.

About this clone itself: A much larger clonotype is one base distant, so this may be a read error. At the DNA level, this CDR3 is encoded by other sequences in the same sample as well. The chain has TRBV27 and TRBJ1-5; D ambiguous. The germline CDR1 and CDR2 sequences are MNHEY and SMNVEV (reference sequence). The CDR3 spans 13 residues. The germline V and J ends were trimmed by 0 bases and 4 bases, with 4 bases remaining between them. The CDR3 sequence: CASSLSRNQPQHF. The CDR3 DNA reads TGTGCCAGCAGTTTATCTCGAAATCAGCCCCAGCATTTT.

The J gene is TRBJ1-2, the V gene TRBV15, with D unresolved. The CDR3 has 14 residues. CDR1 LNHNV and CDR2 YYDKDF come from the germline V gene (reference sequence). Deletions cut 4 bases from V and 2 bases from J, with 11 bases between. The CDR3 sequence is CATSNGRQNYGYTF. CDR3 nucleotide sequence: TGTGCCACCAGCAACGGACGCCAGAACTATGGCTACACCTTC.

The chain links TRBV29-1 to TRBJ2-7, with unresolved D. Germline V gives CDR1 SQVTM, CDR2 ANQGSEA. Trimming removed 7 bases at V and 1 base at J, with 11 bases between. The CDR3 is 12 residues long. The CDR3 bases are TGCAGCGCAGAAGACGGTTCCTACGAGCAGTACTTC. This translates into CSAEDGSYEQYF.

CDR3 amino acids: CASSLADRRYNEQFF. CDR3 DNA sequence: TGCGCCAGCAGCTTGGCGGACAGGAGGTACAATGAGCAGTTCTTC. The chain combines TRBV5-1 with TRBJ2-1, with 7 nucleotides matching TRBD1. CDR1 and CDR2 from the germline V gene are SGHRS and YFSETQ. The CDR3 contains 15 residues. V trimming: 0 bases; J trimming: 4 bases; junction bases outside the gene matches: 4.

This CDR3 reads CASSGPSGLKTQYF. CDR3 DNA: TGCGCCAGCAGTGGGCCCAGCGGACTGAAGACCCAGTACTTC. This chain uses TRBV10-2 with TRBJ2-5, with D perhaps matching TRBD2 (5 bases). V was clipped by 4 bases and J by 6 bases, with 15 bases between them. CDR3 length: 14 residues. Germline V gives CDR1 WSHSY, CDR2 SAAADI.

This clone was recorded once. The gene calls are TRBV2 and TRBJ2-7; 7 bases align to TRBD2. V was clipped by 7 bases and J by 7 bases; unmatched bases: 10. CDR3 length: 13 amino acids. Germline assignment: CDR1 SNHLY and CDR2 FYNNEI. For the CDR3, the DNA is TGTGCCAGCATGTGGGTAGCGGGTGGGGAGCAGTACTTC. Translation gives CASMWVAGGEQYF.

This chain connects TRBV6-6 to TRBJ2-1; D may correspond to TRBD1 or TRBD2 (7 bases each). Germline V gene sequence: CDR1 MNHNY, CDR2 SVGAGI (reference sequence). V lost 5 bases and J lost 7, with 18 bases in between. CDR3 size: 15 residues. The CDR3 DNA is TGTGCCAGCAGTCCCTGGGAGGGGGCGGATAATGAGCAGTTCTTC. Its translation: CASSPWEGADNEQFF.